Listed here are 20 T cell receptor beta chains from one sample, sequenced in a study of graft-versus-host responses after intestinal transplantation. The data were produced by immunoSEQ multiplex PCR, yet TCRdb's version contains in-frame clones alone and is incomplete. The table shows about 130,000 clones, with roughly 91% occurring only once. These TCRs are of unknown antigen specificity. The starting material was unstimulated CD4+ T cells sorted from spleen or lymph node cells, obtained before intestinal transplant. These receptors were collected from a human donor who received an intestinal transplant.

The chain recombines TRBV7-2 with TRBJ1-2; D is perhaps TRBD1 (6 bases). V was cut by 5 bases and J by 6 bases, with 25 bases left in between. Germline V CDR1 and CDR2: SGHTA, FQGNSA. CDR3 size: 17 residues. CDR3 sequence reads: CASSEGGQRTVGDGYTF. CDR3 coding DNA: TGTGCCAGCAGCGAAGGGGGACAACGGACGGTTGGGGATGGCTACACCTTC.

The V and J genes are TRBV5-6 and TRBJ1-5; 8 bases match TRBD1. Germline V gives CDR1 SGHDT, CDR2 YYEEEE. Trimming took 4 bases from V and 0 from J; bases not matched to a gene: 3. The CDR3 extends over 15 amino acids. CDR3 loop: CASSAGGDSNQPQHF. CDR3 DNA: TGTGCCAGCAGCGCAGGGGGCGATAGCAATCAGCCCCAGCATTTT.

V gene TRBV5-1 combines with J gene TRBJ2-4, with 7 bases matching TRBD1. Per the germline V gene, CDR1 is SGHRS and CDR2 is YFSETQ. V trimming: 3 bases; J trimming: 1 base; junction bases outside the gene matches: 1. This CDR3 is built from 14 residues. CDR3 protein: CASSSTGAKNIQYF. The DNA of the CDR3 is TGCGCCAGCAGCTCGACAGGGGCCAAAAACATTCAGTACTTC.

Worth noting for this clone: One junction end does not reproduce the germline sequence, and a read error may be involved. The J gene is TRBJ1-5, the V gene TRBV18; a weak D match, TRBD1 (5 bases). The CDR3 is 14 amino acids. The germline V gene has CDR1 KGHSH and CDR2 LQKENI. The CDR3 DNA reads as TGTGCCAGCCCACCAGGGACGGATGTAGGGCCCCAGCATTTT. Amino acids: CASPPGTDVGPQHF.

V usage is TRBV30 and J usage is TRBJ1-6; D not certain. Germline CDR1 GTSNPN, CDR2 SVGIG (reference sequence). This CDR3 contains 14 residues. Trimming left V 2 bases short and J 2 bases short, with 7 bases between. CDR3 region: CAWSWRPYNSPLHF. In nucleotides, the CDR3 is TGTGCCTGGAGTTGGAGGCCCTATAATTCACCCCTCCACTTT.

The chain employs TRBV5-1 and TRBJ2-1, with 10 bases that match TRBD2. Germline V gives CDR1 SGHRS, CDR2 YFSETQ. Trimming removed 2 bases from V and 0 bases from J; junction bases left unmatched: 5. The CDR3 contains 17 residues. The CDR3 loop reads CASSFSGLANSYNEQFF. The CDR3 DNA is TGCGCCAGCAGCTTTTCGGGACTAGCGAACTCCTACAATGAGCAGTTCTTC. The whole variable domain, filled in from reference TRBV5-1 and TRBJ2-1, reads KAGVTQTPRYLIKTRGQQVTLSCSPISGHRSVSWYQQTPGQGLQFLFEYFSETQRNKGNFPGRFSGRQFSNSRSEMNVSTLELGDSALYLCASSFSGLANSYNEQFFGPGTRLTVL.

This chain connects TRBV7-9 to TRBJ2-3; D is tentatively TRBD1 or TRBD2 (5 bases each). V lost 5 bases and J lost 4, with 13 bases in between. This CDR3 spans 14 amino acids. Germline loops: CDR1 SEHNR, CDR2 FQNEAQ (reference sequence). The CDR3 region is CASSPRREPDTQYF. The CDR3 nucleotides read TGTGCCAGCAGCCCCCGCAGGGAGCCAGATACGCAGTATTTT.

V is TRBV19 and J is TRBJ1-5; D not resolved. Trimming shortened V by 2 bases and J by 9 bases, and 8 bases separated the two germline ends. Germline loops: CDR1 LNHDA, CDR2 SQIVND (reference sequence). This CDR3 has 12 amino acids. CDR3 in amino acids: CASSIRFSPQHF. The DNA for the CDR3 is TGTGCCAGTAGTATACGGTTTTCGCCCCAGCATTTT.

CDR3 DNA: TGTGCCAGTAGTATCGCGGGGTACAATGAGCAGTTCTTC. Its translation: CASSIAGYNEQFF. The V and J genes are TRBV19 and TRBJ2-1, with D tentatively TRBD2 (6 bases). Germline V CDR1 and CDR2: LNHDA, SQIVND (reference sequence). Trimming left V 3 bases short and J 4 bases short, with 7 bases between. CDR3 length: 13 residues.

The V call is TRBV10-3, the J call TRBJ1-5, with TRBD1 identical over 7 bases. The CDR3 sequence is 14 residues long. Trimming cost V 4 bases and J 4 bases; bases outside gene matches: 4. Germline V gene lookup returns CDR1 ENHRY and CDR2 SYGVKD. CDR3: CAISASGGNQPQHF. In DNA form, the CDR3 reads TGTGCCATCAGTGCATCAGGGGGGAATCAGCCCCAGCATTTT.

The chain has TRBV2 and TRBJ1-1; TRBD1 matches at 7 bases. Germline-derived CDR1 and CDR2 are SNHLY and FYNNEI. This CDR3 is built from 14 residues. The J segment lost 1 base and the V segment lost 4 bases, leaving 3 bases of the junction unmatched. CDR3 DNA sequence: TGTGCCAGCAGTGTCAACAGGGGGAACACTGAAGCTTTCTTT. Translation gives CASSVNRGNTEAFF.

The CDR3 nucleotides read TGTGCCAGCAGTAGGGACCAAAACCGGGATGAGCAGTTCTTC. Amino acid sequence: CASSRDQNRDEQFF. The chain couples TRBV2 to TRBJ2-1, with D perhaps TRBD1 or TRBD2 (5 bases each). CDR3 length equals 14 residues. The V end was cut by 5 bases, the J end by 8 bases, with 16 bases between. In germline, CDR1 is SNHLY, CDR2 FYNNEI.

V gene TRBV9 combines with J gene TRBJ1-1; D is unclear. Per the germline V gene, CDR1 is SGDLS and CDR2 is YYNGEE. The CDR3 extends over 13 amino acids. V lost 3 bases to trimming and J lost 1 base, with 7 bases between them. CDR3 protein: CASSGVQNTEAFF. The CDR3 nucleotides read TGTGCCAGCAGCGGGGTTCAGAACACTGAAGCTTTCTTT.

The gene calls are TRBV6-1 and TRBJ1-4, with D maybe TRBD1 (6 bases). The CDR3 runs 15 residues. Germline CDR1 reads MNHNS; CDR2 reads SASEGT. V gave up 6 bases and J gave up 1 base, with 12 bases separating them. As DNA, the CDR3 is TGTGCCAGCAGAGGGGGGGGCTTAACTAATGAAAAACTGTTTTTT. Residues: CASRGGGLTNEKLFF.

This chain links TRBV28 with TRBJ1-5; TRBD1 aligns across 8 bases. Germline assignment: CDR1 MDHEN and CDR2 SYDVKM. The CDR3 is 14 residues long. The J segment lost 4 bases and the V segment lost 5 bases, leaving 4 bases of the junction unmatched. Written as DNA, the CDR3 is TGTGCCAGCAGTCTGGACAGGGTGAATCAGCCCCAGCATTTT. Translating it yields CASSLDRVNQPQHF.

The V gene is TRBV7-2, the J gene TRBJ1-2; D not resolved. Trimming took off 5 bases at V and 8 bases at J, with 18 bases between the two ends. Germline V gene sequence: CDR1 SGHTA, CDR2 FQGNSA. The length of the CDR3 is 14 residues. The CDR3 loop is CASSTPSTVYGYTF. CDR3 DNA sequence: TGTGCCAGCAGCACCCCCTCGACGGTTTACGGCTACACCTTC.

The gene calls are TRBV29-1 and TRBJ1-1; D is ambiguous. V was shortened by 7 bases and J by 3 bases, with 12 bases between the two germline ends. This CDR3 has 12 residues. Germline V gene lookup returns CDR1 SQVTM and CDR2 ANQGSEA. CDR3 DNA sequence: TGCAGCGCCGACGGCCTCGACACTGAAGCTTTCTTT. This sequence encodes CSADGLDTEAFF.

The CDR3 DNA is TGTGCCAGCAGCTTAGAGACAGGGAGGACAGATACGCAGTATTTT. It translates to CASSLETGRTDTQYF. V is TRBV7-9 and J is TRBJ2-3; D possibly corresponds to TRBD1 (7 bases). Germline V gene lookup returns CDR1 SEHNR and CDR2 FQNEAQ (reference sequence). Trimming pared 1 base from V and 3 bases from J, leaving 11 bases between. CDR3 size: 15 residues.

The rearrangement uses TRBV10-1 and TRBJ2-1; the D is unclear. Looked up from germline, CDR1 is WNHNN and CDR2 is SYGVQD (reference sequence). Trimming pared 4 bases from V and 4 bases from J, leaving 8 bases between. This CDR3 has 13 residues. The CDR3 sequence: CASSGIGYNEQFF. Written as DNA, the CDR3 is TGCGCCAGCAGTGGAATAGGTTACAATGAGCAGTTCTTC.

The chain couples TRBV9 to TRBJ2-1; maybe TRBD2 (5 bases). The ends were cut back, 1 base at V and 7 bases at J, with 15 bases in the middle. The CDR3 spans 15 residues. CDR1 and CDR2 (germline): SGDLS, YYNGEE. This CDR3 is CASSVLYGKGNEQFF. CDR3 nucleotide sequence: TGTGCCAGCAGCGTACTTTACGGGAAGGGTAATGAGCAGTTCTTC.